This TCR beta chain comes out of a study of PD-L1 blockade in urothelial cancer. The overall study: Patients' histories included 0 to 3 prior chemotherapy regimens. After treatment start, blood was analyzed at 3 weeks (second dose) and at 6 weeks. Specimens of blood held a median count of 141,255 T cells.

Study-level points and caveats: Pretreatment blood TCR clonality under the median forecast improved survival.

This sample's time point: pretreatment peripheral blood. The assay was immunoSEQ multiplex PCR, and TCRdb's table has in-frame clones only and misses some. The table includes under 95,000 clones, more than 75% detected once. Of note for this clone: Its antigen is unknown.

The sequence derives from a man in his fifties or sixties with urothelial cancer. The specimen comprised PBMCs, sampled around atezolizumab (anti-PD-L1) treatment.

The CDR3 reads CASSYGQGYTEAFF. The CDR3 nucleotides read TGTGCCAGCAGCTACGGACAGGGATACACTGAAGCTTTCTTT. The rearrangement joins TRBV7-8 to TRBJ1-1; 8 bases agree with TRBD1. The V and J ends lost 4 bases and 3 bases, in that order; junction bases with no gene match: 4. The CDR3 runs to 14 residues. The germline CDR1 and CDR2 sequences are SGHVS and FQNEAQ.